This is a list of T cell receptor beta chains from one sample in a study of neurological immune-mediated disorders. TCRdb re-called the 5' RACE reads through MiXCR, storing one row per CDR3 protein. The table lists 40,000 to 50,000 distinct CDR3 sequences, over 9% of them singletons. The specimen was PBMCs. Receptor source: a middle-aged woman with HTLV-1-associated myelopathy (HAM/TSP). CDR3s include the opening cysteine and the closing phenylalanine or tryptophan. A D gene is named only where the DNA matches it firmly. For some rows the clone size is stated as once, few or many, or as a class when expanded; others skip it.

j_gene: TRBJ2-7
v_gene: TRBV12-3/TRBV12-4
d_gene: TRBD2
abundance: many
CDR3aa: CASSLSLWLAGSQSYEQYF
CDR3nt: TGTGCCAGCAGTTTATCCCTCTGGCTAGCGGGGTCACAGTCCTACGAGCAGTACTTC

j_gene: TRBJ1-2
v_gene: TRBV5-1
d_gene: TRBD1
abundance: many
CDR3aa: CASSLVGTEDGYTF
CDR3nt: TGCGCCAGCAGCTTGGTTGGGACAGAAGATGGCTACACCTTC

j_gene: TRBJ2-7
v_gene: TRBV9
d_gene: .
abundance: medium-sized
CDR3aa: CASSVDFWGYEQYF
CDR3nt: TGTGCCAGCAGCGTAGATTTTTGGGGTTACGAGCAGTACTTC

j_gene: TRBJ2-4
v_gene: TRBV6-5
d_gene: .
abundance: few
CDR3aa: CASIGLENIQYF
CDR3nt: TGTGCCAGCATTGGGCTAGAAAACATTCAGTACTTC

j_gene: TRBJ2-2
v_gene: TRBV9
d_gene: .
abundance: many
CDR3aa: CASSVQDTGELFF
CDR3nt: TGTGCCAGCAGCGTTCAAGACACCGGGGAGCTGTTTTTT

j_gene: TRBJ2-3
v_gene: TRBV2
d_gene: .
abundance: medium-sized
CDR3aa: CASKDLEGAWMTDTQYF
CDR3nt: TGTGCCAGCAAAGATTTGGAGGGGGCCTGGATGACAGATACGCAGTATTTT

j_gene: TRBJ2-7
v_gene: TRBV7-2
d_gene: .
abundance: many
CDR3aa: CASSPGQTYEQYF
CDR3nt: TGTGCCAGCAGCCCAGGACAGACCTACGAGCAGTACTTC

j_gene: TRBJ1-1
v_gene: TRBV12-3/TRBV12-4
d_gene: .
abundance: many
CDR3aa: CASIPDGRDTEAFF
CDR3nt: TGTGCCAGCATCCCGGACGGGCGGGACACTGAAGCTTTCTTT

j_gene: TRBJ1-6
v_gene: TRBV11-2
d_gene: TRBD1
abundance: few
CDR3aa: CASSLRGDSLNSPLHF
CDR3nt: TGTGCCAGCAGCTTAAGGGGGGACAGCCTTAATTCACCCCTCCACTTT

j_gene: TRBJ2-3
v_gene: TRBV11-2
d_gene: .
abundance: many
CDR3aa: CASSRPEDTQYF
CDR3nt: TGTGCCAGCAGTCGACCCGAAGATACGCAGTATTTT

j_gene: TRBJ1-2
v_gene: TRBV21-1
d_gene: .
abundance: many
CDR3aa: CASSKDPGRIPYGYTF
CDR3nt: TGTGCCAGCAGCAAAGACCCGGGGCGGATACCCTATGGCTACACCTTC

j_gene: TRBJ1-5
v_gene: TRBV6-6
d_gene: .
abundance: many
CDR3aa: CASSSGDSNQPQHF
CDR3nt: TGTGCCAGCAGCTCTGGGGACAGCAATCAGCCCCAGCATTTT

j_gene: TRBJ2-7
v_gene: TRBV2
d_gene: TRBD1
abundance: many
CDR3aa: CASSERWTGLYEQYF
CDR3nt: TGTGCCAGCAGTGAGCGCTGGACAGGGCTCTACGAGCAGTACTTC

j_gene: TRBJ2-1
v_gene: TRBV12-3/TRBV12-4
d_gene: .
abundance: many
CDR3aa: CASSFGGYEQFF
CDR3nt: TGTGCCAGCAGTTTCGGGGGATATGAGCAGTTCTTC

j_gene: TRBJ1-5
v_gene: TRBV12-3/TRBV12-4
d_gene: TRBD1
abundance: many
CDR3aa: CASSLGPGQGNQPQHF
CDR3nt: TGTGCCAGCAGTTTAGGCCCGGGACAGGGGAATCAGCCCCAGCATTTT

j_gene: TRBJ1-6
v_gene: TRBV12-3/TRBV12-4
d_gene: .
abundance: many
CDR3aa: CASSSAGSPLHF
CDR3nt: TGTGCCAGCAGCTCGGCCGGATCACCCCTCCACTTT

j_gene: TRBJ2-7
v_gene: TRBV29-1
d_gene: .
abundance: many
CDR3aa: CSVEGSNEQYF
CDR3nt: TGCAGCGTTGAAGGTTCGAACGAGCAGTACTTC

j_gene: TRBJ1-5
v_gene: TRBV7-8
d_gene: .
abundance: .
CDR3aa: CASSLARVIHQPQHF
CDR3nt: TGTGCCAGCAGCTTAGCGCGGGTAATTCATCAGCCCCAGCATTTT

j_gene: TRBJ2-7
v_gene: TRBV7-2
d_gene: .
abundance: many
CDR3aa: CASSLQGMYEQYF
CDR3nt: TGTGCCAGCAGCTTACAGGGAATGTACGAGCAGTACTTC

j_gene: TRBJ2-7
v_gene: TRBV27
d_gene: TRBD1
abundance: many
CDR3aa: CASSWKGASYEQYF
CDR3nt: TGTGCCAGCAGTTGGAAGGGGGCCAGCTACGAGCAGTACTTC

j_gene: TRBJ2-3
v_gene: TRBV21-1
d_gene: .
abundance: many
CDR3aa: CASIYPSPKEWGAADTQYF
CDR3nt: TGTGCCAGCATCTACCCCTCCCCGAAAGAGTGGGGGGCGGCGGATACGCAGTATTTT

j_gene: TRBJ1-2
v_gene: TRBV14
d_gene: .
abundance: many
CDR3aa: CASSQEAYGYTF
CDR3nt: TGTGCCAGCAGCCAGGAAGCTTATGGCTACACCTTC

j_gene: TRBJ1-2
v_gene: TRBV7-2
d_gene: .
abundance: many
CDR3aa: CASSLVPGTPGYTF
CDR3nt: TGTGCCAGCAGCTTAGTTCCGGGGACTCCCGGCTACACCTTC

j_gene: TRBJ2-3
v_gene: TRBV7-2
d_gene: .
abundance: many
CDR3aa: CASSLDGNTQYF
CDR3nt: TGTGCCAGCAGCTTAGACGGGAATACGCAGTATTTT

j_gene: TRBJ1-4
v_gene: TRBV4-1
d_gene: .
abundance: many
CDR3aa: CASSHPTDAATNEKLFF
CDR3nt: TGCGCCAGCAGCCACCCAACTGACGCTGCAACTAATGAAAAACTGTTTTTT

j_gene: TRBJ2-7
v_gene: TRBV20-1
d_gene: .
abundance: many
CDR3aa: CSAIAAGPSYEQYF
CDR3nt: TGCAGTGCTATTGCCGCGGGGCCTTCCTACGAGCAGTACTTC

j_gene: TRBJ2-1
v_gene: TRBV11-2
d_gene: .
abundance: many
CDR3aa: CASSLRGGQGNNEQFF
CDR3nt: TGTGCCAGCAGCTTACGAGGTGGGCAGGGAAACAATGAGCAGTTCTTC

j_gene: TRBJ1-5
v_gene: TRBV3-1
d_gene: TRBD1
abundance: many
CDR3aa: CASSLQGYDQPQHF
CDR3nt: TGTGCCAGCAGCCTACAGGGGTACGATCAGCCCCAGCATTTT

j_gene: TRBJ2-7
v_gene: TRBV9
d_gene: .
abundance: many
CDR3aa: CASSVEPGKNSYEQYF
CDR3nt: TGTGCCAGCAGCGTAGAGCCAGGGAAGAACTCCTACGAGCAGTACTTC

j_gene: TRBJ2-1
v_gene: TRBV5-1
d_gene: .
abundance: many
CDR3aa: CASSTSGTLYNEQFF
CDR3nt: TGCGCCAGCAGTACCTCCGGGACACTTTACAATGAGCAGTTCTTC

j_gene: TRBJ2-1
v_gene: TRBV19
d_gene: .
abundance: many
CDR3aa: CASSMTGRDSYNEQFF
CDR3nt: TGTGCCAGTAGTATGACAGGGAGGGACTCCTACAATGAGCAGTTCTTC

j_gene: TRBJ2-3
v_gene: TRBV7-2
d_gene: TRBD2
abundance: many
CDR3aa: CASSYHGTSGTTDTQYF
CDR3nt: TGTGCCAGCAGCTACCACGGGACTAGCGGGACCACAGATACGCAGTATTTT

j_gene: TRBJ2-5
v_gene: TRBV12-5
d_gene: .
abundance: many
CDR3aa: CASGLVNSQALQETQYF
CDR3nt: TGTGCTAGTGGTTTGGTAAATTCGCAGGCGTTACAAGAGACCCAGTACTTC

j_gene: TRBJ2-5
v_gene: TRBV5-5
d_gene: .
abundance: many
CDR3aa: CASSDYGGGETQYF
CDR3nt: TGTGCCAGCAGCGACTACGGGGGAGGAGAGACCCAGTACTTC

j_gene: TRBJ2-1
v_gene: TRBV5-1
d_gene: TRBD2
abundance: many
CDR3aa: CASSGGLGGPYNEQFF
CDR3nt: TGCGCCAGCAGCGGGGGACTAGGAGGACCCTACAATGAGCAGTTCTTC

j_gene: TRBJ2-7
v_gene: TRBV10-3
d_gene: TRBD1
abundance: many
CDR3aa: CAIGDRATYEQYF
CDR3nt: TGTGCCATCGGGGACAGGGCTACCTACGAGCAGTACTTC

j_gene: TRBJ2-7
v_gene: TRBV12-3/TRBV12-4
d_gene: TRBD1
abundance: many
CDR3aa: CASRTGANSYEQYF
CDR3nt: TGTGCCAGCAGGACAGGGGCCAACTCCTACGAGCAGTACTTC

j_gene: TRBJ2-2
v_gene: TRBV9
d_gene: .
abundance: many
CDR3aa: CASSVGSGFTGELFF
CDR3nt: TGTGCCAGCAGCGTAGGATCGGGATTCACCGGGGAGCTGTTTTTT

j_gene: TRBJ2-7
v_gene: TRBV10-1
d_gene: TRBD1
abundance: many
CDR3aa: CASSELSGQGFYEQYF
CDR3nt: TGCGCCAGCAGTGAGCTCTCCGGACAGGGGTTCTACGAGCAGTACTTC

j_gene: TRBJ1-1
v_gene: TRBV7-2
d_gene: .
abundance: many
CDR3aa: CASSPFTSHTEAFF
CDR3nt: TGTGCCAGCAGCCCTTTTACTTCACACACTGAAGCTTTCTTT

j_gene: TRBJ2-6
v_gene: TRBV6-2/TRBV6-3
d_gene: TRBD1
abundance: many
CDR3aa: CASSYTPGQGSGANVLTF
CDR3nt: TGTGCCAGCAGTTACACCCCGGGACAGGGCTCTGGGGCCAACGTCCTGACTTTC

j_gene: TRBJ2-7
v_gene: TRBV4-1
d_gene: TRBD2
abundance: many
CDR3aa: CASSQAGGPYEQYF
CDR3nt: TGCGCCAGCAGCCAAGCGGGGGGGCCCTACGAGCAGTACTTC

j_gene: TRBJ2-2
v_gene: TRBV24-1
d_gene: .
abundance: many
CDR3aa: CATGPGRNTGELFF
CDR3nt: TGTGCCACCGGCCCGGGACGGAACACCGGGGAGCTGTTTTTT

j_gene: TRBJ2-2
v_gene: TRBV27
d_gene: TRBD1
abundance: many
CDR3aa: CASSLYIGTGGASELFF
CDR3nt: TGTGCCAGCAGTTTATATATTGGGACAGGGGGCGCGTCGGAGCTGTTTTTT

j_gene: TRBJ1-3
v_gene: TRBV20-1
d_gene: .
abundance: many
CDR3aa: CSARRGRNSGNTIYF
CDR3nt: TGCAGTGCTAGGCGGGGTAGGAACTCTGGAAACACCATATATTTT

j_gene: TRBJ2-4
v_gene: TRBV5-5
d_gene: .
abundance: many
CDR3aa: CASSSALAQWDAKNIQYF
CDR3nt: TGTGCCAGCAGCTCCGCCTTGGCCCAATGGGACGCCAAAAACATTCAGTACTTC

j_gene: TRBJ1-5
v_gene: TRBV19
d_gene: .
abundance: few
CDR3aa: CASTTGGNQPQHF
CDR3nt: TGTGCCAGTACCACAGGCGGCAATCAGCCCCAGCATTTT

j_gene: TRBJ2-3
v_gene: TRBV20-1
d_gene: .
abundance: many
CDR3aa: CSAMRSGDTQYF
CDR3nt: TGCAGTGCTATGCGGTCTGGAGATACGCAGTATTTT

j_gene: TRBJ1-5
v_gene: TRBV12-3/TRBV12-4
d_gene: .
abundance: many
CDR3aa: CASSLSSGQPQHF
CDR3nt: TGTGCCAGCAGTTTGTCGTCTGGGCAGCCCCAGCATTTT

j_gene: TRBJ2-3
v_gene: TRBV4-1
d_gene: TRBD2
abundance: many
CDR3aa: CASSQATSGGTDTQYF
CDR3nt: TGCGCCAGCAGCCAAGCGACTAGCGGGGGCACAGATACGCAGTATTTT

j_gene: TRBJ1-6
v_gene: TRBV3-1
d_gene: TRBD1
abundance: many
CDR3aa: CASSLNRDSNSPLHF
CDR3nt: TGTGCCAGCAGCCTCAACCGGGACAGCAATTCACCCCTCCACTTT

j_gene: TRBJ2-3
v_gene: TRBV28
d_gene: TRBD2
abundance: many
CDR3aa: CATMTSGSTDTQYF
CDR3nt: TGTGCCACTATGACTAGCGGAAGCACAGATACGCAGTATTTT

j_gene: TRBJ2-3
v_gene: TRBV18
d_gene: TRBD2
abundance: .
CDR3aa: CASSPPRTSGDTQYF
CDR3nt: TGTGCCAGCTCACCACCCCGGACTAGCGGAGATACGCAGTATTTT

j_gene: TRBJ2-7
v_gene: TRBV10-2
d_gene: .
abundance: many
CDR3aa: CASSAGARGGKEQYF
CDR3nt: TGCGCCAGCAGTGCGGGGGCCCGCGGGGGTAAAGAGCAGTACTTC

j_gene: TRBJ1-4
v_gene: TRBV9
d_gene: .
abundance: many
CDR3aa: CASSVGGRRNEKLFF
CDR3nt: TGTGCCAGCAGCGTAGGGGGACGGCGTAATGAAAAACTGTTTTTT

j_gene: TRBJ2-2
v_gene: TRBV27
d_gene: TRBD1
abundance: many
CDR3aa: CASSFSYRDRVNTGELFF
CDR3nt: TGTGCCAGCAGCTTTTCCTACCGGGACAGGGTGAACACCGGGGAGCTGTTTTTT

j_gene: TRBJ2-1
v_gene: TRBV25-1
d_gene: TRBD2
abundance: many
CDR3aa: CASSDGGANEQFF
CDR3nt: TGTGCCAGCAGTGACGGGGGGGCCAATGAGCAGTTCTTC

j_gene: TRBJ1-1
v_gene: TRBV27
d_gene: TRBD1
abundance: many
CDR3aa: CASQSWTGVSNEAFF
CDR3nt: TGTGCCAGCCAATCTTGGACAGGGGTTAGTAATGAAGCTTTCTTT